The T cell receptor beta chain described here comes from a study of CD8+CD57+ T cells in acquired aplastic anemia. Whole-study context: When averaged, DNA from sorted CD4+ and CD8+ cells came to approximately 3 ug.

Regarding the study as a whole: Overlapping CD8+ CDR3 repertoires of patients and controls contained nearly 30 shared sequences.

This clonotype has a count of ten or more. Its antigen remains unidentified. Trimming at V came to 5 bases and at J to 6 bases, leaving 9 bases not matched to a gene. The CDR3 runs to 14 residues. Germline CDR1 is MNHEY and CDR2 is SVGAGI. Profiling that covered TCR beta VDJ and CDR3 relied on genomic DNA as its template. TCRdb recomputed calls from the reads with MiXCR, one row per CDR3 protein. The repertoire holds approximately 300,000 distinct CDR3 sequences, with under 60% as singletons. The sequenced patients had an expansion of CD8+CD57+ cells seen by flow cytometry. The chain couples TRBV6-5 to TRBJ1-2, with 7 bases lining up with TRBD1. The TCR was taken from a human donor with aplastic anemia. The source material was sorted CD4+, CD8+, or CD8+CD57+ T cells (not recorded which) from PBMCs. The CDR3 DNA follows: TGTGCCAGCAGTACGAACACCGGGACAGATGGCTACACCTTC. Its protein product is CASSTNTGTDGYTF.